This T cell receptor beta chain is drawn from a study of T cells after yellow fever vaccination. Across the study: Fractions containing few cells were prepared with SMART-Seq v4 Ultra Low Input.

In regard to this clonotype: Its antigen remains unknown.

General study points: The booster response re-showed most primary clones: approximately 95% CD4, approximately 90% CD8.

In making TCR cDNA, 5'RACE template switching added a universal primer site and UMIs to it. TCRdb re-analysed the 5' RACE reads in MiXCR, keeping a single row per CDR3 protein. Of around 340,000 distinct CDR3 sequences listed, approximately 12% are singletons. CDR3 length: 17 amino acids. From germline, CDR1 is SGDLS and CDR2 YYNGEE. Trimming shortened V by 0 bases and J by 4 bases, and 17 bases separated the two germline ends. This TCR came from a man aged 18 to 29 who received the YFV17D yellow fever vaccine. The chain has TRBV9 and TRBJ1-3; tentative D call: TRBD1 (5 bases). Sequencing used CD4+ T cells sorted from PBMCs, obtained 15 days after the yellow fever booster vaccination. The CDR3 DNA is TGTGCCAGCAGCGTAGGGCCCGCCAGGGTGTCCGGAAACACCATATATTTT. Translation gives CASSVGPARVSGNTIYF.